A single sample gave rise to the 6 T cell receptor beta chains below, sequenced in a study of cytomegalovirus exposure and HLA in healthy donors. The primer mix had 60 Vbeta and 13 Jbeta primers. TCRdb keeps only in-frame clones here, not all; method: immunoSEQ multiplex PCR. The table has about 170,000 clones, roughly 80% seen once. Material: PBMCs. These receptor sequences come from a young man in good health and CMV-seronegative.

The chain is built from TRBV30 and TRBJ2-7; tentative D call: TRBD2 (5 bases). This CDR3 spans 12 amino acids. Germline CDR1 GTSNPN, CDR2 SVGIG (reference sequence). V was clipped by 2 bases and J by 6 bases, with 11 bases between them. CDR3 DNA: TGTGCCTGGAGTCCGTACGGGGTCGAGCAGTACTTC. Amino acid sequence: CAWSPYGVEQYF.

This sequence joins TRBV5-8 and TRBJ1-5; D is uncertain. The CDR3 length is 14 residues. Looked up from germline, CDR1 is SGHTS and CDR2 is YDEGEE. V lost 0 bases to trimming and J lost 3 bases, with 7 bases between them. CDR3 in DNA: TGTGCCAGCAGCTTGGGGCTGAACAATCAGCCCCAGCATTTT. This translates into CASSLGLNNQPQHF.

This clone was seen more than once but under ten times. The chain is built from TRBV5-1 and TRBJ2-3; no definite D call. Per germline, CDR1 SGHRS and CDR2 YFSETQ. V lost 0 bases to trimming and J lost 1 base, with 6 bases between them. The CDR3 runs to 14 residues. The CDR3 protein is CASSLGARTDTQYF. DNA for the CDR3: TGCGCCAGCAGCTTGGGGGCCCGCACAGATACGCAGTATTTT.

V and J are TRBV4-1 and TRBJ2-1; 9 bases fit TRBD2. V dropped 0 bases and J dropped 4; count of bases not matched to a gene: 10. The CDR3 extends over 18 amino acids. Germline CDR1 MGHRA, CDR2 YSYEKL. CDR3 region: CASSQEMKAGGFYNEQFF. The CDR3 DNA reads as TGCGCCAGCAGCCAAGAGATGAAAGCGGGGGGCTTTTACAATGAGCAGTTCTTC.

This clone was seen only once. V is TRBV7-9 and J is TRBJ2-5, with D tentatively TRBD2 (6 bases). The CDR3 extends over 14 amino acids. The V gene lost 0 bases and the J gene lost 5 bases, with 10 bases spanning the gap. Germline V gene lookup returns CDR1 SEHNR and CDR2 FQNEAQ (reference sequence). The CDR3 nucleotides are TGTGCCAGCAGCTTAGCGCCAGGGAGGGAGACCCAGTACTTC. It yields the protein CASSLAPGRETQYF.

The CDR3, as DNA: TGTGCCAGCACCCCAGGGGGGACCTACAATGAGCAGTTCTTC. Protein: CASTPGGTYNEQFF. J is TRBJ2-1 and V is TRBV6-5; perhaps TRBD1 as D (7 bases). The CDR3 loop spans 14 amino acids. Trimming took off 7 bases at V and 2 bases at J, with 12 bases between the two ends. Germline loops: CDR1 MNHEY, CDR2 SVGAGI.